This T cell receptor beta chain was found in a study of CD8 T cells in Susac syndrome. High-throughput TCR beta sequencing covered peripheral CD8+ and CD4+ T cells. Trimming took 4 bases from V and 11 from J, leaving 26 bases between them. The CDR3 loop spans 16 amino acids. Germline assignment: CDR1 SEHNR and CDR2 FQNEAQ (reference sequence). RNA, at roughly 0.5 to 1 ug, was reverse transcribed with random hexamers. Across 54 Vbeta and 13 Jbeta, TCR beta CDR3 was amplified with immunoSEQ multiplex PCR. Using its own MiXCR run on the immunoSEQ multiplex PCR reads, TCRdb lists one record per CDR3 protein. The table shows roughly 60,000 distinct CDR3 sequences, with around nine tenths occurring only once.

Material for sequencing was CD8+ T cells from PBMCs. This chain connects TRBV7-9 to TRBJ2-5; D is tentatively TRBD1 or TRBD2 (6 bases each). This TCR was recovered from a human donor in good health. CDR3 nucleotides: TGTGCCAGCAGCTCAACGCAGGGGATTAGCGGAGAGGCGCAGTACTTC. The encoded protein is CASSSTQGISGEAQYF.